Shown below are 32 T cell receptor beta chains from a single sample sequenced in a study of blood T cell repertoires in COVID-19. Profiled with immunoSEQ multiplex PCR; TCRdb holds only in-frame clones, not every one. The table shows 90,000 to 110,000 clones, with approximately 80% occurring only once. Sequenced input: peripheral blood. The source is a woman between 50 and 59 years old with acute or convalescent COVID-19.

The V and J genes are TRBV27 and TRBJ2-3, with 8 nucleotides matching TRBD1. There are 15 residues in the CDR3. Germline assignment: CDR1 MNHEY and CDR2 SMNVEV (reference sequence). V gave up 7 bases and J gave up 0 bases; unmatched junction bases: 6. The CDR3 nucleotides read TGTGCCAGCAAGCAGGGGGCTTTTAGCACAGATACGCAGTATTTT. It specifies CASKQGAFSTDTQYF.

CDR3 residues: CASSPGQNNYGYTF. The CDR3 coding sequence is TGCGCCAGCAGCCCCGGACAGAATAACTATGGCTACACCTTC. The rearrangement joins TRBV5-1 to TRBJ1-2, with D possibly matching TRBD1 (6 bases). CDR3 length: 14 amino acids. The V end lost 4 bases, the J end lost 1 base, and 11 bases lay between the germline ends. Germline V CDR1 and CDR2: SGHRS, YFSETQ.

The chain couples TRBV3-1 (or the pseudogene TRBV3-2) to TRBJ1-1; 7 nucleotides align to TRBD1. The V segment lost 3 bases and the J segment 7 bases; nucleotides outside the gene matches: 8. The V gene's germline CDR1 is LGHDT and CDR2 YNNKEL (reference sequence). There are 14 residues in the CDR3. The CDR3 region is CASSQRQGFNEAFF. CDR3 bases: TGTGCCAGCAGCCAGAGACAGGGTTTTAATGAAGCTTTCTTT.

The CDR3 nucleotides read TGTGCCAGCTCACCCGACAGACACACAGATACGCAGTATTTT. This codes for CASSPDRHTDTQYF. The chain has TRBV18 and TRBJ2-3, with a possible D match to TRBD1 (5 bases). The ends were cut back, 3 bases at V and 2 bases at J, with 9 bases in the middle. This CDR3 is built from 14 residues. CDR1 and CDR2 (germline): KGHSH, LQKENI. The complete variable domain, with remaining parts taken from reference TRBV18 and TRBJ2-3, reads NAGVMQNPRHLVRRRGQEARLRCSPMKGHSHVYWYRQLPEEGLKFMVYLQKENIIDESGMPKERFSAEFPKEGPSILRIQQVVRGDSAAYFCASSPDRHTDTQYFGPGTRLTVL.

This clone showed up just once. The V gene is TRBV12-3 or TRBV12-4, the J gene TRBJ2-5, with TRBD1 identical over 7 bases. With V trimmed by 3 bases and J by 7 bases, 5 bases remained unmatched. This CDR3 has 13 residues. The CDR3 reads CASSLQGGWTQYF. The CDR3 DNA follows: TGTGCCAGCAGTTTGCAAGGGGGCTGGACCCAGTACTTC.

The chain uses TRBV3-1 (or the pseudogene TRBV3-2) and TRBJ2-7; 8 bases line up with TRBD2. V shed 4 bases and J 3 bases; nucleotides not matched to a gene: 14. Germline CDR1 is LGHDT and CDR2 is YNNKEL (reference sequence). The CDR3 extends over 17 amino acids. CDR3 DNA: TGTGCCAGCAGCCGCAGCGGGGGCTCCTCTTGGAGCTACGAGCAGTACTTC. Its translation: CASSRSGGSSWSYEQYF.

This rearrangement joins TRBV4-1 to TRBJ2-1, with 14 bases fitting TRBD2. CDR1 is MGHRA and CDR2 is YSYEKL in the germline V gene. Trimming cost V 5 bases and J 9 bases; bases outside gene matches: 6. This CDR3 is 15 amino acids long. CDR3 amino acids: CASSKTSGGAFEQFF. CDR3 coding DNA: TGCGCCAGCAGCAAGACTAGCGGGGGGGCCTTTGAGCAGTTCTTC.

The chain is built from TRBV10-3 and TRBJ2-1; 8 bases are shared with TRBD2. With V trimmed by 3 bases and J by 6 bases, 7 bases remained unmatched. Germline V CDR1 and CDR2: ENHRY, SYGVKD. The CDR3 has 15 amino acids. The CDR3 loop is CAISDSSRGGNEQFF. CDR3 coding DNA: TGTGCCATCAGTGACTCATCCCGGGGGGGCAATGAGCAGTTCTTC.

This clone appeared once. The chain uses TRBV9 and TRBJ2-1; 8 bases line up with TRBD2. The V gene end was trimmed by 3 bases and the J gene end by 10 bases; junction bases not matched to a gene: 12. The CDR3 sequence is 15 residues long. Germline loops: CDR1 SGDLS, CDR2 YYNGEE. The CDR3 bases are TGTGCCAGCAGCGGAGCGGGGGCCGGTTATGGGGAGCAGTTCTTC. Protein sequence: CASSGAGAGYGEQFF. Full variable domain (missing parts from reference TRBV9 and TRBJ2-1): DSGVTQTPKHLITATGQRVTLRCSPRSGDLSVYWYQQSLDQGLQFLIQYYNGEERAKGNILERFSAQQFPDLHSELNLSSLELGDSALYFCASSGAGAGYGEQFFGPGTRLTVL.

This chain connects TRBV7-3 to TRBJ2-5, with 8 bases aligning to TRBD2. Germline trimming cut 3 bases from V and 3 bases from J; bases unmatched to any gene: 6. Germline V gene sequence: CDR1 SGHTA, CDR2 FQGTGA. This CDR3 is built from 15 residues. This CDR3 reads CASSFTPAGEETQYF. The CDR3 DNA is TGTGCCAGCAGCTTTACACCAGCGGGGGAAGAGACCCAGTACTTC. Together with reference TRBV7-3 and TRBJ2-5, the CDR3 gives the full variable domain: GAGVSQTPSNKVTEKGKYVELRCDPISGHTALYWYRQSLGQGPEFLIYFQGTGAADDSGLPNDRFFAVRPEGSVSTLKIQRTERGDSAVYLCASSFTPAGEETQYFGPGTRLLVL.

V is TRBV7-9 and J is TRBJ2-1; 10 positions agree with TRBD1. Germline lookup yields CDR1 SEHNR and CDR2 FQNEAQ (reference sequence). The CDR3 spans 15 residues. Trimming removed 3 bases from V and 3 bases from J; junction bases left unmatched: 2. The DNA of the CDR3 is TGTGCCAGCAGCTTGGGGACAGGGGTCTACAATGAGCAGTTCTTC. Protein product: CASSLGTGVYNEQFF.

This sequence joins TRBV11-3 and TRBJ1-1; the match to TRBD1 covers 8 bases. Germline V lookup: CDR1 SGHNT, CDR2 YENEEA. V shed 3 bases and J 7 bases; nucleotides not matched to a gene: 1. This CDR3 is built from 12 residues. CDR3 in amino acids: CASSFDRGEAFF. CDR3 in DNA: TGTGCCAGCAGCTTTGACAGGGGTGAAGCTTTCTTT.

This chain connects TRBV10-1 to TRBJ1-2, with D possibly TRBD1 on 6 matching bases. V dropped 8 bases and J dropped 5 bases, with 24 bases sitting between them. The CDR3 contains 16 residues. The germline V gene encodes CDR1 WNHNN and CDR2 SYGVQD (reference sequence). The DNA of the CDR3 is TGCGCCAGCTTTGAGTCTGACAGGTTCTGGGAGTATGGCTACACCTTC. This encodes CASFESDRFWEYGYTF.

This sequence joins TRBV25-1 and TRBJ1-1; D is unclear. The germline V gene encodes CDR1 MGHDK and CDR2 SYGVNS. Deletions cut 0 bases from V and 0 bases from J, with 11 bases between. This CDR3 has 16 residues. CDR3 loop: CASSEYSRGMNTEAFF. DNA for the CDR3: TGTGCCAGCAGTGAATATTCGCGGGGAATGAACACTGAAGCTTTCTTT.

The chain joins TRBV29-1 to TRBJ2-6; perhaps TRBD2 as D (6 bases). CDR1 SQVTM and CDR2 ANQGSEA come from the germline V gene. V lost 5 bases and J 0 bases, leaving 8 bases between the germline ends. The CDR3 spans 14 residues. The CDR3 nucleotides read TGCAGCGTTTGGGAGGACTCTGGGGCCAACGTCCTGACTTTC. Translating gives CSVWEDSGANVLTF. Filled out from reference TRBV29-1 and TRBJ2-6, the complete variable domain reads SAVISQKPSRDICQRGTSLTIQCQVDSQVTMMFWYRQQPGQSLTLIATANQGSEATYESGFVIDKFPISRPNLTFSTLTVSNMSPEDSSIYLCSVWEDSGANVLTFGAGSRLTVL.

The CDR3 here is CASSPDRNQETQYF. In DNA, the CDR3 is TGTGCCAGCAGCCCCGACAGGAACCAAGAGACCCAGTACTTC. The rearrangement links TRBV7-2 to TRBJ2-5; D is possibly TRBD1 (6 bases). Germline V gene sequence: CDR1 SGHTA, CDR2 FQGNSA. The V and J ends lost 5 bases and 0 bases respectively, with 10 bases between them. The length of the CDR3 is 14 residues.

J is TRBJ1-1 and V is TRBV6-6; TRBD1 is a possible D gene (6 bases). V lost 4 bases to trimming and J lost 1 base, with 16 bases between them. This CDR3 has 16 amino acids. CDR1 and CDR2 (germline): MNHNY, SVGAGI (reference sequence). This CDR3 reads CASSLVLRGPNTEAFF. In DNA, the CDR3 is TGTGCCAGCAGTTTAGTCCTCAGGGGACCGAACACTGAAGCTTTCTTT.

The chain recombines TRBV3-1 (or the pseudogene TRBV3-2) with TRBJ1-2; D is possibly TRBD1 (6 bases). The CDR3 is 13 amino acids. The V and J ends lost 0 bases and 13 bases respectively, with 15 bases between them. Germline CDR1 reads LGHDT; CDR2 reads YNNKEL (reference sequence). CDR3 bases: TGTGCCAGCAGCCAAGAGGGGACAAGGTTGAGCACCTTC. Translated: CASSQEGTRLSTF.

DNA for the CDR3: TGTGCCAGCAGTCGGACGGCGGGTTATGGCTACACCTTC. This encodes CASSRTAGYGYTF. The chain carries TRBV12-3 or TRBV12-4 and TRBJ1-2, with D hard to call. There are 13 residues in the CDR3. V lost 5 bases to trimming and J lost 5 bases, with 12 bases between them.

The CDR3 DNA is TGTGCCAGCAGCTTACAGAATCAGGCAGGTCAGCCCCAGCATTTT. Translation gives CASSLQNQAGQPQHF. The genes are TRBV7-2 and TRBJ1-5; no firm D call. The germline gives CDR1 SGHTA, CDR2 FQGNSA. This CDR3 has 15 amino acids. Trimming took 2 bases from V and 6 from J, leaving 14 bases between them.

This sequence joins TRBV5-6 and TRBJ2-1, with 8 bases that match TRBD2. This CDR3 has 16 residues. Germline V gene sequence: CDR1 SGHDT, CDR2 YYEEEE. Germline trimming cut 3 bases from V and 7 bases from J; bases unmatched to any gene: 12. CDR3 protein: CASSSLGRGMGNEQFF. CDR3 nucleotides: TGTGCCAGCAGCTCGCTCGGGAGGGGAATGGGGAATGAGCAGTTCTTC.

This clone was counted between two and nine times. The V call is TRBV6-5, the J call TRBJ1-4; D is undetermined. Germline values: CDR1 MNHEY, CDR2 SVGAGI. V was cut by 4 bases and J by 5 bases, with 5 bases left in between. CDR3 size: 12 residues. CDR3 protein: CASSSVNEKLFF. CDR3 nucleotides: TGTGCCAGCAGTTCTGTGAATGAAAAACTGTTTTTT.

The table lists this clone with a few counts. The chain employs TRBV6-5 and TRBJ1-5, with D unclear. The CDR3 totals 14 residues. Germline V gene data show CDR1 as MNHEY and CDR2 as SVGAGI. With 8 bases removed from V and 6 bases from J, the gap between germline ends came to 17 bases. This CDR3 reads CASGNTLTGQPQHF. The CDR3 DNA is TGTGCCAGCGGAAACACATTAACGGGTCAGCCCCAGCATTTT.

The chain combines TRBV11-2 with TRBJ2-4, with 7 positions matching TRBD2. The germline V gene has CDR1 SGHAT and CDR2 FQNNGV. The V and J ends lost 0 bases and 2 bases, in that order; junction bases with no gene match: 13. The CDR3 spans 19 residues. This CDR3 reads CASSLDGTGAGLSKNIQYF. CDR3 DNA sequence: TGTGCCAGCAGCTTAGATGGTACGGGAGCGGGGCTTTCCAAAAACATTCAGTACTTC.

The gene calls are TRBV5-4 and TRBJ2-2, with D possibly being TRBD1 (7 bases). The germline CDR1 and CDR2 sequences are SGHNT and YYREEE (reference sequence). V was shortened by 0 bases and J by 4 bases, with 13 bases between the two germline ends. This CDR3 has 16 residues. CDR3 amino acids: CASSLAAGGLTGELFF. The CDR3 region has the DNA TGTGCCAGCAGCTTGGCGGCAGGGGGACTCACCGGGGAGCTGTTTTTT.

The chain couples TRBV27 to TRBJ1-1; no clear D gene. Trimming left V 6 bases short and J 7 bases short, with 9 bases between. Germline lookup yields CDR1 MNHEY and CDR2 SMNVEV (reference sequence). CDR3 length: 11 amino acids. The CDR3 bases are TGTGCCAGCAGCTCCGAGAGTGAAGCTTTCTTT. It translates to CASSSESEAFF.

V gene TRBV4-1 combines with J gene TRBJ2-3; TRBD1 matches 7 bases. The CDR3 runs 15 residues. With 2 bases clipped from V and 4 bases from J, the junction kept 6 bases outside the gene matches. The germline V gene encodes CDR1 MGHRA and CDR2 YSYEKL. The CDR3 nucleotides read TGCGCCAGCAGCCAATTTGAACAGGGGTCAGATACGCAGTATTTT. Amino acid sequence: CASSQFEQGSDTQYF.

The chain uses TRBV3-1 (or the pseudogene TRBV3-2) and TRBJ2-7; tentative D call: TRBD1 (5 bases). Germline assignment: CDR1 LGHDT and CDR2 YNNKEL (reference sequence). V shed 1 base and J shed 5 bases, with 12 bases lying between them. The CDR3 consists of 14 residues. The CDR3 DNA reads as TGTGCCAGCAGCCAAGGTCCGACAGTCCACGAGCAGTACTTC. This encodes CASSQGPTVHEQYF.

This clone has just one count. V gene TRBV5-1 combines with J gene TRBJ1-1; weak D call: TRBD1 (6 bases). The CDR3 covers 16 residues. Trimming took 6 bases from V and 5 from J, leaving 23 bases between them. The V gene's germline CDR1 is SGHRS and CDR2 YFSETQ. CDR3 amino acids: CASKRGTGTGETEAFF. CDR3 DNA: TGCGCCAGCAAGCGGGGAACAGGGACGGGGGAAACTGAAGCTTTCTTT.

The chain has TRBV27 and TRBJ2-1, with D possibly TRBD2 on 6 matching bases. Trimming took 8 bases from V and 9 from J, leaving 17 bases between them. Germline V lookup: CDR1 MNHEY, CDR2 SMNVEV (reference sequence). CDR3 size: 13 residues. The CDR3 DNA is TGTGCCAGCCACCGGGACTCCAGCAGTGAGCAGTTCTTC. This translates into CASHRDSSSEQFF.

The chain couples TRBV5-5 to TRBJ2-5; tentatively, D is TRBD2 (6 bases). This CDR3 has 16 amino acids. Germline CDR1 reads SGHKS; CDR2 reads YYEKEE (reference sequence). The germline V and J ends were trimmed by 0 bases and 5 bases, with 17 bases remaining between them. The CDR3 DNA reads as TGTGCCAGCAGCTTGGCCGGTGGAGGGATGAAGGAGACCCAGTACTTC. Its protein is CASSLAGGGMKETQYF.

This clone was found a few times. For the CDR3, the DNA is TGCGCCAGCAGCCAAGATTTAGGGAGATTCAGGGGTGTCACTGAAGCTTTCTTT. It codes for CASSQDLGRFRGVTEAFF. The chain is built from TRBV4-1 and TRBJ1-1; D perhaps matches TRBD1 (6 bases). The CDR3 covers 18 residues. The germline V and J ends were trimmed by 0 bases and 4 bases, with 21 bases remaining between them. The V gene's germline CDR1 is MGHRA and CDR2 YSYEKL.